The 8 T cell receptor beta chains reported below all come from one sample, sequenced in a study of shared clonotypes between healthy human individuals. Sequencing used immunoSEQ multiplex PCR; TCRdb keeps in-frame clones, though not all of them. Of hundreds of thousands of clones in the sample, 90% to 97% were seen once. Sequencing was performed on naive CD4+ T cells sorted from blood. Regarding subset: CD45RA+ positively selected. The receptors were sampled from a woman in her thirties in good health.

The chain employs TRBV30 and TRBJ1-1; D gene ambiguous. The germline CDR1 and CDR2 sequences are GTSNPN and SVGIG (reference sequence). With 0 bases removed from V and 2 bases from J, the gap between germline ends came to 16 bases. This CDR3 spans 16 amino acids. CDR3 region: CAWSVSKSDSNTEAFF. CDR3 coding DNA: TGTGCCTGGAGTGTATCGAAGTCGGACTCAAACACTGAAGCTTTCTTT.

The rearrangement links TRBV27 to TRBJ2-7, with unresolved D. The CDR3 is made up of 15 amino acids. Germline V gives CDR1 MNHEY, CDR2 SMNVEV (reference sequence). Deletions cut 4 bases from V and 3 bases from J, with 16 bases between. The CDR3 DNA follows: TGTGCCAGCAGTTCAGAGGCTGCCCCCTACTACGAGCAGTACTTC. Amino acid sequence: CASSSEAAPYYEQYF.

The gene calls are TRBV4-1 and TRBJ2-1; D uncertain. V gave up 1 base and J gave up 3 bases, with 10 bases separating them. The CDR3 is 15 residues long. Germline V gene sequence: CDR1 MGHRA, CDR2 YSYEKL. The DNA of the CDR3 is TGCGCCAGCAGCCAAGGTCGTTCTGACTACAATGAGCAGTTCTTC. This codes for CASSQGRSDYNEQFF.

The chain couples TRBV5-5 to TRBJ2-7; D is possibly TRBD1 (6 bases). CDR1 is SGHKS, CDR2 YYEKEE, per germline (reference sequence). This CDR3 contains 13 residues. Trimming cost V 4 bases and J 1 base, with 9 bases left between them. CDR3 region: CASSVGQSYEQYF. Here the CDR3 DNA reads TGTGCCAGCAGCGTCGGACAGTCCTACGAGCAGTACTTC.

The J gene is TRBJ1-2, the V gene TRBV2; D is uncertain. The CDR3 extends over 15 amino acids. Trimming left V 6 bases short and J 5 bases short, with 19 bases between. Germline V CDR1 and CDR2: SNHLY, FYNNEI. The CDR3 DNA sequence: TGTGCCAGCAGGGCTACGGGCCTCGCGACTTATGGCTACACCTTC. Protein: CASRATGLATYGYTF. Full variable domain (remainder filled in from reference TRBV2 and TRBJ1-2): EPEVTQTPSHQVTQMGQEVILRCVPISNHLYFYWYRQILGQKVEFLVSFYNNEISEKSEIFDDQFSVERPDGSNFTLKIRSTKLEDSAMYFCASRATGLATYGYTFGSGTRLTVV.

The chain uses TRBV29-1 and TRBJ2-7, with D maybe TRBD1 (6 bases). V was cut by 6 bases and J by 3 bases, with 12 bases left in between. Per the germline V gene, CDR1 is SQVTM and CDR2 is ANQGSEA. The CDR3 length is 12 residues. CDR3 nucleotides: TGCAGCGTGAAAAGACAGGACTACGAGCAGTACTTC. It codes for CSVKRQDYEQYF.

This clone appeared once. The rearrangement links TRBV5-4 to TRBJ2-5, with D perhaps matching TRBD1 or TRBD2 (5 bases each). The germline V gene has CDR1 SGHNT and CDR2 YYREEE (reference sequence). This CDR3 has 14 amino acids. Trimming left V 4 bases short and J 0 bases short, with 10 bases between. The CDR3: CASSGGGYQETQYF. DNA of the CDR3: TGTGCCAGCAGCGGGGGTGGGTACCAAGAGACCCAGTACTTC.

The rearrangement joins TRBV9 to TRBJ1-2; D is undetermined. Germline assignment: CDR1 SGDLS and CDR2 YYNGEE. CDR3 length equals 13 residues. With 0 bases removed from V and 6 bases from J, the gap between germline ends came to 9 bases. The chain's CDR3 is CASSVAERNGYTF. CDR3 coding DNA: TGTGCCAGCAGCGTAGCAGAACGGAATGGCTACACCTTC.